This T cell receptor (beta chain) comes out of a study of T cells after yellow fever vaccination. Across the whole study: Fractions with few cells were prepared using SMART-Seq v4 Ultra Low Input. Findings and caveats of the study: The presence of abundant clonotypes contaminating from the bulk population was possible in FACS-sorted repertoires. Clones from primary vaccination mostly reappeared after the booster (less than 98% CD4, approximately 91% CD8).

Between the trimmed V and J ends, which lost 3 bases and 5 bases, there was a span of 16 bases. CDR1 is DFQATT and CDR2 is SNEGSKA in the germline V gene (reference sequence). The CDR3 loop spans 15 amino acids. TCRdb analysed the 5' RACE reads with MiXCR anew, one entry per CDR3 protein. The data show some 300,000 distinct CDR3 sequences, with 8.7% seen just once and about 3.7% held by the top ten. On this clonotype itself: Antigen: not known.

The chain combines TRBV20-1 with TRBJ2-2, with a tentative D call TRBD2 (6 bases). The sequence was collected from a man aged 18 to 29 who received the YFV17D yellow fever vaccine. Sequenced material: CD4+ T cells sorted from PBMCs, taken 5 days after the yellow fever booster vaccination. In nucleotides, the CDR3 is TGCAGTGCTAGCGGGGGAGACCTGAAGACCGGGGAGCTGTTTTTT. Amino acids: CSASGGDLKTGELFF.